This TCR beta chain was sequenced during a study of cytomegalovirus exposure and HLA in healthy donors. The CDR3 has 15 residues. V was pared by 3 bases and J by 0 bases, with 8 bases between. Germline-derived CDR1 and CDR2 are LNHDA and SQIVND (reference sequence). Some clones are missing from TCRdb's copy, which holds only in-frame ones; the method was immunoSEQ multiplex PCR. The repertoire has 100,000 to 150,000 clones, about 96% of them found once; the top ten carry 1.7%. The origin of this receptor is a man aged 18 to 35 in good health and CMV-seronegative. Input material: PBMCs. The chain links TRBV19 to TRBJ2-2; no clear D. The CDR3 protein is CASSIFQTNTGELFF. The CDR3 DNA is TGTGCCAGTAGTATTTTCCAGACGAACACCGGGGAGCTGTTTTTT. Full variable domain (missing parts from reference TRBV19 and TRBJ2-2): DGGITQSPKYLFRKEGQNVTLSCEQNLNHDAMYWYRQDPGQGLRLIYYSQIVNDFQKGDIAEGYSVSREKKESFPLTVTSAQKNPTAFYLCASSIFQTNTGELFFGEGSRLTVL.